A single TCR beta chain is shown here with its context. Looked up from germline, CDR1 is LNHDA and CDR2 is SQIVND (reference sequence). V was pared by 4 bases and J by 5 bases, with 9 bases of the junction left unmatched. This CDR3 has 15 amino acids. The data belong to a study of blood T cell repertoires in COVID-19. The repertoire was sequenced with immunoSEQ multiplex PCR; TCRdb's copy has only in-frame clones and lacks some. The profile shows approximately 150,000 clones, under 90% of them singletons. Sequences were obtained from peripheral blood. The sequence came from a woman of 80 years or more with acute or convalescent COVID-19. The V call is TRBV19, the J call TRBJ2-5; 8 bases are shared with TRBD1. DNA for the CDR3: TGTGCCAGTAGTAAGGGGTGGGACAGGAGTGAGACCCAGTACTTC. Translating gives CASSKGWDRSETQYF.